The 23 T cell receptor beta chains presented below share a single source sample, sequenced in a study of spatial heterogeneity in lung cancer (dated by TCRdb to about 2019). This specimen's time point label, per the study, means: sample taken at primary tumor resection. Library prep was done by 5' RACE. The run used a NextSeq 500. TCRdb ran its own pipeline on the public reads, namely fastp trimming at Q25 and MiXCR clone calling, and kept in-frame beta chains. Rows are combined by CDR3 protein, so each entry shows the most common genes and DNA. This sample gives 30,000 to 45,000 distinct CDR3 sequences in total; roughly 8% of them show up just once. The ten largest account for under 30% of the sample. Sample: PBMCs, taken at surgery. Source of these receptors: a male donor with early-stage non-small cell lung cancer.

This clonotype has a count of ten or more. The rearrangement links TRBV7-9 to TRBJ2-1; D gene unclear. Trimming left V 1 base short and J 9 bases short, with 4 bases between. The CDR3 is 11 amino acids. Germline V gives CDR1 SEHNR, CDR2 FQNEAQ (reference sequence). The CDR3 region has the DNA TGTGCCAGCAGCTTAGGTGTTGAGCAGTTCTTC. The encoded protein is CASSLGVEQFF.

This clonotype has more than one count but fewer than ten. DNA of the CDR3: TGTGCCAGCAGCCAAGAGGGCCTCCAAGAGACCCAGTACTTC. This gives the protein CASSQEGLQETQYF. V is TRBV3-1 and J is TRBJ2-5; D gene unclear. Germline V CDR1 and CDR2: LGHDT, YNNKEL (reference sequence). V lost 0 bases and J 1 base, leaving 6 bases between the germline ends. The CDR3 runs to 14 residues.

In its sample, this clonotype was seen a few times. This chain connects TRBV12-3 or TRBV12-4 to TRBJ2-3, with TRBD2 matching over 10 bases. CDR3 size: 15 residues. The ends lost 8 bases at V and 7 bases at J; junction bases unmatched: 12. CDR3 sequence (DNA): TGTGCCAGCGGCCCCATGGCTAGCGGGAGAAATACGCAGTATTTT. Its translation is CASGPMASGRNTQYF.

The chain couples TRBV11-3 to TRBJ2-3, with D unresolved. The length of the CDR3 is 16 residues. The V gene lost 5 bases and the J gene lost 3 bases, with 18 bases spanning the gap. CDR1 and CDR2 (germline): SGHNT, YENEEA. Written as DNA, the CDR3 is TGTGCCAGCAGCCCCCGGACGGCTTTCGAGACAGATACGCAGTATTTT. This translates into CASSPRTAFETDTQYF.

This clonotype was seen many times. This rearrangement joins TRBV6-5 to TRBJ1-1; TRBD1 might be the D (5 bases). The CDR3 length is 12 residues. Germline-derived CDR1 and CDR2 are MNHEY and SVGAGI. Trimming took 5 bases from V and 4 from J, leaving 8 bases between them. The CDR3 here is CASSIGATEAFF. The CDR3 DNA sequence: TGTGCCAGCAGTATTGGGGCCACTGAAGCTTTCTTT.

This clonotype was picked up many times. The rearrangement uses TRBV18 and TRBJ1-1; 7 bases fit TRBD1. The length of the CDR3 is 14 residues. The germline V gene has CDR1 KGHSH and CDR2 LQKENI. Germline trimming cut 2 bases from V and 3 bases from J; bases unmatched to any gene: 3. This CDR3 reads CASSPRGLDTEAFF. For the CDR3, the DNA is TGTGCCAGCTCACCAAGGGGGCTGGACACTGAAGCTTTCTTT.

There are many counts of this clonotype. The chain employs TRBV7-8 and TRBJ1-3, with TRBD1 identical over 7 bases. Germline trimming cut 5 bases from V and 0 bases from J; bases unmatched to any gene: 7. CDR1 SGHVS and CDR2 FQNEAQ come from the germline V gene. CDR3 length: 16 residues. The CDR3 here is CASSTQGIGSGNTIYF. Written as DNA, the CDR3 is TGTGCCAGCAGCACACAGGGGATAGGCTCTGGAAACACCATATATTTT.

This clonotype occurred many times. The chain has TRBV4-2 and TRBJ2-7; D not certain. Germline-derived CDR1 and CDR2 are LGHNA and YNFKEQ. The CDR3 has 15 amino acids. V was cut by 0 bases and J by 4 bases, with 13 bases left in between. DNA of the CDR3: TGTGCCAGCAGCCAAGATAGGCGTTCTCGGTACGAGCAGTACTTC. This encodes CASSQDRRSRYEQYF.

This clonotype was detected ten times or more. This rearrangement joins TRBV19 to TRBJ2-2; 10 bases fit TRBD1. The germline V gene encodes CDR1 LNHDA and CDR2 SQIVND (reference sequence). The CDR3 has 16 amino acids. Germline trimming cut 7 bases from V and 5 bases from J; bases unmatched to any gene: 10. Here the CDR3 DNA reads TGTGCCAGTACCTTACCGGGACAGGGGCGGACCGGGGAGCTGTTTTTT. Translation gives CASTLPGQGRTGELFF.

Concerning this clonotype: A read error may explain this, as a much larger clone is one base away. Without the conserved terminal phenylalanine or tryptophan, this CDR3 likely stems from a read error. The CDR3 bases are TGTGCCAGCACTAGCTGGAGGGGACCCACAGATACGCAGTATCTT. It encodes CASTSWRGPTDTQYL. This chain uses TRBV12-3 or TRBV12-4 with TRBJ2-3; tentative D call: TRBD2 (6 bases). The CDR3 covers 15 residues. Trimming pared 7 bases from V and 2 bases from J, leaving 16 bases between.

This clonotype was counted between two and nine times. J is TRBJ1-2 and V is TRBV20-1; 9 bases are a match to TRBD1. CDR1 DFQATT and CDR2 SNEGSKA come from the germline V gene (reference sequence). The CDR3 extends over 12 amino acids. Germline trimming cut 4 bases from V and 8 bases from J; bases unmatched to any gene: 5. The CDR3 nucleotides read TGCAGTGCTACCCGGACAGGGGAAGGCTACACCTTC. It codes for CSATRTGEGYTF.

Ten or more counts support this clonotype. The chain couples TRBV7-2 to TRBJ2-3; 8 bases map to TRBD2. The CDR3 runs 15 residues. CDR1 is SGHTA and CDR2 is FQGNSA in the germline V gene. Trimming cost V 7 bases and J 2 bases; bases outside gene matches: 8. The CDR3 sequence: CASTLKAGATDTQYF. The CDR3 nucleotides read TGTGCCAGCACCCTAAAAGCGGGGGCCACAGATACGCAGTATTTT.

This clonotype was observed a few times. V and J are TRBV19 and TRBJ1-5, with TRBD1 identical over 7 bases. J gave up 3 bases and V 9 bases, and 8 bases lay outside the gene matches. Germline V gives CDR1 LNHDA, CDR2 SQIVND (reference sequence). CDR3 length: 14 residues. The CDR3 region has the DNA TGTGCCAGCTCCCCGACAGGGAACAATCAGCCCCAGCATTTT. Translation gives CASSPTGNNQPQHF.

This chain uses TRBV7-3 with TRBJ1-1; 7 nucleotides align to TRBD1. The germline gives CDR1 SGHTA, CDR2 FQGTGA. The CDR3 contains 16 residues. With V trimmed by 6 bases and J by 1 base, 11 bases remained unmatched. This CDR3 reads CASRKEPDRANTEAFF. In nucleotides, the CDR3 is TGTGCCAGCAGAAAGGAACCAGACAGGGCGAACACTGAAGCTTTCTTT.

For this clonotype: A read error may account for a junction end that differs from germline. The chain uses TRBV7-7 and TRBJ2-3, with a possible D match to TRBD2 (5 bases). Germline V gene sequence: CDR1 SSHAT, CDR2 FNYEAQ (reference sequence). The CDR3 contains 13 residues. The CDR3 nucleotides are TGTGCTAGCAGCCTCGGACGCGAGGGCACGCAGTATTTT. As protein: CASSLGREGTQYF.

This clonotype was counted many times. The gene calls are TRBV5-4 and TRBJ2-1; 7 nucleotides line up with TRBD2. The CDR3 is made up of 13 amino acids. V lost 4 bases and J lost 10; bases outside the gene matches: 8. Germline CDR1 reads SGHNT; CDR2 reads YYREEE (reference sequence). CDR3 nucleotides: TGTGCCAGCAGCACCTCCGGGACTAAGGAGCAGTTCTTC. It translates to CASSTSGTKEQFF.

The chain recombines TRBV6-1 with TRBJ1-1; D unresolved. V was trimmed by 2 bases and J by 6 bases, leaving 7 bases between them. The CDR3 is 12 residues long. CDR1 and CDR2 (germline): MNHNS, SASEGT. The CDR3 loop is CASSERPSEAFF. In nucleotides, the CDR3 is TGTGCCAGCAGTGAACGGCCGTCTGAAGCTTTCTTT.

This clonotype was counted many times. J is TRBJ2-5 and V is TRBV27; D is unclear. Germline V gene sequence: CDR1 MNHEY, CDR2 SMNVEV (reference sequence). Trimming took off 5 bases at V and 3 bases at J, with 10 bases between the two ends. This CDR3 has 13 amino acids. CDR3 loop: CASSRLTKETQYF. As DNA, the CDR3 is TGTGCCAGCAGTCGTCTAACCAAAGAGACCCAGTACTTC.

This rearrangement joins TRBV27 to TRBJ2-3, with 13 bases matching TRBD2. Germline trimming cut 4 bases from V and 3 bases from J; bases unmatched to any gene: 13. The CDR3 consists of 19 residues. Looked up from germline, CDR1 is MNHEY and CDR2 is SMNVEV (reference sequence). The CDR3 nucleotides are TGTGCCAGCAGTTCGCCTACTAGCGGGAGGGCCTCTAGTACAGATACGCAGTATTTT. This encodes CASSSPTSGRASSTDTQYF.

This clonotype was counted many times. V usage is TRBV7-9 and J usage is TRBJ2-3; D remains ambiguous. This CDR3 has 15 residues. V lost 5 bases, J lost 0 bases, and 12 bases lay in between. CDR1 SEHNR and CDR2 FQNEAQ come from the germline V gene (reference sequence). This CDR3 reads CASSPGASSTDTQYF. Here the CDR3 DNA reads TGTGCCAGCAGCCCCGGCGCGTCTAGCACAGATACGCAGTATTTT.

At least ten counts were recorded for this clonotype. The chain is built from TRBV11-3 and TRBJ2-3; D is perhaps TRBD2 (5 bases). The CDR3 runs to 18 residues. Germline values: CDR1 SGHNT, CDR2 YENEEA. V gave up 1 base and J gave up 2 bases, with 19 bases separating them. The CDR3 sequence: CASSLGGLGISPTDTQYF. The CDR3, as DNA: TGTGCCAGCAGCTTAGGCGGGTTGGGGATCTCGCCCACAGATACGCAGTATTTT.

There are many counts of this clonotype. The chain is built from TRBV24-1 and TRBJ2-5; 9 nucleotides match TRBD1. V dropped 7 bases and J dropped 4; count of bases not matched to a gene: 3. CDR1 and CDR2 from the germline V gene are KGHDR and SFDVKD. The CDR3 has 13 amino acids. The CDR3 loop reads CATRGTGTETQYF. The CDR3 DNA reads as TGTGCCACCAGGGGGACAGGGACAGAGACCCAGTACTTC.

This clonotype was seen only a few times. The genes are TRBV6-5 and TRBJ2-2; D is ambiguous. The CDR3 loop spans 14 amino acids. The ends were cut back, 0 bases at V and 4 bases at J, with 6 bases in the middle. Germline V gene sequence: CDR1 MNHEY, CDR2 SVGAGI. The CDR3 here is CASSYSNPTGELFF. CDR3 DNA: TGTGCCAGCAGTTACTCTAACCCCACCGGGGAGCTGTTTTTT.